A single sample gave rise to the 26 T cell receptor beta chains below, sequenced in a study of blood T cell repertoires in COVID-19. TCRdb's copy holds only in-frame clones and misses some; the assay was immunoSEQ multiplex PCR. The profile covers a few hundred thousand clones, with roughly 85% appearing a single time and 2% to 3% taken by the ten largest. Sequencing was performed on peripheral blood. Receptors were obtained from a woman in her 70s with COVID-19, enrolled during active disease.

This chain links TRBV7-8 with TRBJ1-1, with TRBD1 matching over 7 bases. Per the germline V gene, CDR1 is SGHVS and CDR2 is FQNEAQ. This CDR3 contains 16 residues. J lost 0 bases, V lost 3 bases, and 7 bases had no gene match. The CDR3 protein is CASSFFQGGMNTEAFF. The DNA of the CDR3 is TGTGCCAGCAGCTTTTTTCAGGGGGGAATGAACACTGAAGCTTTCTTT.

The chain recombines TRBV19 with TRBJ1-4; 7 bases fit TRBD1. The germline V gene has CDR1 LNHDA and CDR2 SQIVND (reference sequence). V trimming: 5 bases; J trimming: 0 bases; junction bases outside the gene matches: 6. The CDR3 consists of 16 residues. The CDR3 here is CASSSDRLATNEKLFF. The CDR3 coding sequence is TGTGCCAGTAGTTCGGACAGGCTGGCAACTAATGAAAAACTGTTTTTT.

Remarks on this clone: The same CDR3 also results from other DNA sequences found in this sample. The chain joins TRBV18 to TRBJ2-7, with 7 bases aligning to TRBD1. This CDR3 has 14 residues. V lost 0 bases and J lost 3; bases outside the gene matches: 2. The germline V gene encodes CDR1 KGHSH and CDR2 LQKENI. The CDR3 bases are TGTGCCAGCTCACCACCGACAGGGAGCTACGAGCAGTACTTC. It encodes CASSPPTGSYEQYF.

The rearrangement links TRBV12-3 or TRBV12-4 to TRBJ2-1; possible D gene TRBD1, 5 bases. The CDR3 is made up of 13 amino acids. The V end was cut by 4 bases, the J end by 4 bases, with 8 bases between. CDR3 sequence reads: CASSSDRYNEQFF. In DNA, the CDR3 is TGTGCCAGCAGTTCAGACAGATACAATGAGCAGTTCTTC.

The rearrangement links TRBV6-2 or TRBV6-3 to TRBJ1-5; D uncertain. Germline CDR1 reads MNHEY; CDR2 reads SVGEGT. Trimming took 0 bases from V and 11 from J, leaving 8 bases between them. The CDR3 extends over 12 amino acids. CDR3 coding DNA: TGTGCCAGCAGTTACTCGTACCCAGCCCAGCATTTT. Residues: CASSYSYPAQHF.

The chain recombines TRBV2 with TRBJ2-7; a possible D gene is TRBD2 (5 bases). Germline CDR1 and CDR2: SNHLY and FYNNEI. The CDR3 length is 14 residues. V shed 6 bases and J shed 0 bases, with 12 bases lying between them. CDR3 amino acids: CASRTGLGSYEQYF. CDR3 nucleotide sequence: TGTGCCAGCAGGACTGGACTGGGCTCCTACGAGCAGTACTTC.

The DNA of the CDR3 is TGTGCCAGCAGCCTCTTAGCGGGCGCTCTAGAGACCCAGTACTTC. Protein sequence: CASSLLAGALETQYF. The chain joins TRBV7-9 to TRBJ2-5; 7 bases line up with TRBD2. The CDR3 has 15 amino acids. The V segment lost 5 bases and the J segment 4 bases; nucleotides outside the gene matches: 10. Germline-derived CDR1 and CDR2 are SEHNR and FQNEAQ (reference sequence).

The chain combines TRBV13 with TRBJ1-5, with 7 positions matching TRBD1. With 6 bases clipped from V and 4 bases from J, the junction kept 12 bases outside the gene matches. The CDR3 extends over 16 amino acids. CDR1 and CDR2 (germline): PRHDT, FYEKMQ (reference sequence). The chain's CDR3 is CASSSRERGPNQPQHF. CDR3 bases: TGTGCCAGCAGTTCCCGGGAGAGGGGGCCGAATCAGCCCCAGCATTTT.

Turning to this clone: A junction boundary mismatches the germline segment, possibly from a read error. The genes are TRBV7-7 and TRBJ2-1; 11 positions agree with TRBD2. CDR3 length equals 15 residues. CDR1 SSHAT and CDR2 FNYEAQ come from the germline V gene (reference sequence). CDR3: CASSSLAGGDNEQFF. The CDR3 DNA is TGTGCTAGCAGCTCATTAGCGGGAGGGGACAATGAGCAGTTCTTC.

The chain uses TRBV5-8 and TRBJ1-1; a weak D match, TRBD1 (5 bases). The length of the CDR3 is 13 residues. Per the germline V gene, CDR1 is SGHTS and CDR2 is YDEGEE. Trimming left V 1 base short and J 7 bases short, with 11 bases between. CDR3 protein: CASSLQGADEAFF. CDR3 nucleotides: TGTGCCAGCAGCTTGCAGGGTGCTGATGAAGCTTTCTTT.

The gene calls are TRBV7-9 and TRBJ2-7; D might be TRBD1 (6 bases). The CDR3 is 15 residues long. V was clipped by 4 bases and J by 2 bases, with 15 bases between them. The germline CDR1 and CDR2 sequences are SEHNR and FQNEAQ (reference sequence). CDR3: CASSYPEGGTYEQYF. The CDR3 nucleotides are TGTGCCAGCAGCTACCCGGAAGGGGGAACCTACGAGCAGTACTTC. The whole variable domain, filled in from reference TRBV7-9 and TRBJ2-7, reads DTGVSQNPRHKITKRGQNVTFRCDPISEHNRLYWYRQTLGQGPEFLTYFQNEAQLEKSRLLSDRFSAERPKGSFSTLEIQRTEQGDSAMYLCASSYPEGGTYEQYFGPGTRLTVT.

This rearrangement joins TRBV27 to TRBJ1-2; 10 bases align to TRBD1. This CDR3 comprises 14 residues. Trimming at V came to 6 bases and at J to 4 bases, leaving 5 bases not matched to a gene. Germline lookup yields CDR1 MNHEY and CDR2 SMNVEV (reference sequence). This chain's CDR3 is CASRGTGEGYGYTF. The CDR3 coding sequence is TGTGCCAGCAGGGGGACAGGGGAGGGCTATGGCTACACCTTC.

The chain uses TRBV6-4 and TRBJ1-1; D gene ambiguous. V was clipped by 11 bases and J by 0 bases, with 7 bases between them. CDR3 length: 11 residues. CDR1 and CDR2 from the germline V gene are MRHNA and SNTAGT. The CDR3 protein is CAGPLNTEAFF. The CDR3 DNA reads TGTGCCGGGCCCTTGAACACTGAAGCTTTCTTT.

This chain links TRBV7-2 with TRBJ2-1; TRBD1 agrees at 9 bases. Losses at the gene ends were 4 bases for V and 4 bases for J; bases not matched to a gene: 11. The CDR3 extends over 17 amino acids. The germline CDR1 and CDR2 sequences are SGHTA and FQGNSA. CDR3 nucleotide sequence: TGTGCCAGCAGCTCCGGATTACAGGGGGCATTTTACAATGAGCAGTTCTTC. Its protein is CASSSGLQGAFYNEQFF.

CDR3 residues: CASSPSLLRMGAIGNTIYF. CDR3 nucleotides: TGTGCCAGCTCACCAAGTCTTCTCAGGATGGGGGCCATTGGAAACACCATATATTTT. The J gene is TRBJ1-3, the V gene TRBV18; weak D call: TRBD1 (6 bases). Trimming took off 2 bases at V and 3 bases at J, with 23 bases between the two ends. Per germline, CDR1 KGHSH and CDR2 LQKENI. The CDR3 runs 19 residues.

This clone appeared a single time. The chain joins TRBV27 to TRBJ2-2, with no clear D. V shed 6 bases and J shed 3 bases, with 5 bases lying between them. CDR1 and CDR2 from the germline V gene are MNHEY and SMNVEV (reference sequence). The CDR3 is 12 amino acids. CDR3 bases: TGTGCCAGCAGCCGGGACACCGGGGAGCTGTTTTTT. Protein product: CASSRDTGELFF.

V usage is TRBV5-4 and J usage is TRBJ2-7, with TRBD2 identical over 7 bases. Germline CDR1 reads SGHNT; CDR2 reads YYREEE (reference sequence). This CDR3 contains 14 residues. V dropped 4 bases and J dropped 4; count of bases not matched to a gene: 8. CDR3 bases: TGTGCCAGCAGCGGGAAAGACGGGAGGTACGAGCAGTACTTC. This sequence encodes CASSGKDGRYEQYF.

A word on this clone: The same CDR3 arises from other DNA sequences in this sample as well. This rearrangement joins TRBV6-5 to TRBJ1-5; 9 nucleotides align to TRBD1. The CDR3 has 13 amino acids. Germline trimming cut 6 bases from V and 6 bases from J; bases unmatched to any gene: 3. CDR1 is MNHEY and CDR2 is SVGAGI in the germline V gene. CDR3 in amino acids: CASSPDRGQPQHF. CDR3 bases: TGTGCCAGCAGCCCGGACAGGGGTCAGCCCCAGCATTTT.

The genes are TRBV6-6 and TRBJ1-2, with 8 bases lining up with TRBD1. Germline values: CDR1 MNHNY, CDR2 SVGAGI (reference sequence). The CDR3 totals 15 residues. Trimming took 2 bases from V and 4 from J; bases not matched to a gene: 6. For the CDR3, the DNA is TGTGCCAGCAGTTACCTCGGCAGGGGGCTCTATGGCTACACCTTC. Its protein product is CASSYLGRGLYGYTF.

The chain has TRBV5-5 and TRBJ1-5; D unclear. CDR1 and CDR2 from the germline V gene are SGHKS and YYEKEE (reference sequence). Trimming took 4 bases from V and 0 from J, leaving 8 bases between them. The CDR3 extends over 14 amino acids. CDR3 region: CASSNTDSNQPQHF. CDR3 bases: TGTGCCAGCAGCAACACAGATAGCAATCAGCCCCAGCATTTT.

The chain recombines TRBV4-2 with TRBJ1-1; 8 bases line up with TRBD1. The CDR3 length is 14 residues. The V gene's germline CDR1 is LGHNA and CDR2 YNFKEQ. J gave up 4 bases and V 2 bases, and 3 bases lay outside the gene matches. This CDR3 is CASSQLTGGTEAFF. The CDR3, as DNA: TGTGCCAGCAGCCAACTCACAGGGGGCACTGAAGCTTTCTTT.

Turning to this clone: Other DNA sequences in this sample translate to the same CDR3. The genes are TRBV19 and TRBJ2-3, with 9 bases fitting TRBD2. The CDR3 is 15 amino acids. Germline V gives CDR1 LNHDA, CDR2 SQIVND (reference sequence). V trimming: 1 base; J trimming: 1 base; junction bases outside the gene matches: 0. This CDR3 is CASSIGTSGTDTQYF. As DNA, the CDR3 is TGTGCCAGTAGTATAGGGACTAGCGGCACAGATACGCAGTATTTT.

The chain couples TRBV24-1 to TRBJ2-7; D perhaps matches TRBD2 (5 bases). Germline V gene data show CDR1 as KGHDR and CDR2 as SFDVKD. V gave up 3 bases and J gave up 12 bases, with 17 bases separating them. The CDR3 covers 13 residues. The CDR3: CATSDGVEATLYF. CDR3 nucleotides: TGTGCCACCAGTGATGGCGTGGAGGCCACACTGTACTTC.

A remark on this clone: The sample holds other DNA sequences that translate to the same CDR3. This chain joins TRBV6-6 and TRBJ1-2; D is unclear. The V end lost 0 bases, the J end lost 6 bases, and 11 bases lay between the germline ends. The germline V gene has CDR1 MNHNY and CDR2 SVGAGI (reference sequence). The CDR3 length is 14 residues. CDR3 nucleotides: TGTGCCAGCAGTTACTCGCAGGATTACCATGGCTACACCTTC. It yields the protein CASSYSQDYHGYTF.

This clone was picked up one time. The chain uses TRBV6-1 and TRBJ1-2; 7 positions agree with TRBD1. Germline trimming cut 1 base from V and 6 bases from J; bases unmatched to any gene: 8. The germline gives CDR1 MNHNS, CDR2 SASEGT. The CDR3 runs 15 residues. The CDR3 is CASSEVTGARNGYTF. For the CDR3, the DNA is TGTGCCAGCAGTGAAGTTACAGGGGCGAGGAATGGCTACACCTTC.

V usage is TRBV5-1 and J usage is TRBJ2-1; TRBD2 matches 13 bases. This CDR3 region has 18 residues. The junction had 8 bases not matched to a gene; V was cut back by 3 bases and J by 2 bases. Germline V gives CDR1 SGHRS, CDR2 YFSETQ. This CDR3 reads CASSSGLAGFNPYNEQFF. In DNA, the CDR3 is TGCGCCAGCAGCTCGGGACTAGCGGGATTCAACCCCTACAATGAGCAGTTCTTC.